A selection of T cell receptor beta chains follows, all from one sample in a study of blood T cell repertoires in COVID-19. Method: immunoSEQ multiplex PCR; TCRdb's copy keeps in-frame clones and lacks some. In the table there are about 40,000 clones, 70% to 90% of which are singletons. Sequences were obtained from peripheral blood. Source of these receptors: a human donor in a cohort sampled during active COVID-19. The CDR3 runs from the conserved cysteine through the conserved F or W.

CDR3 protein: CASSGAFSGELFF
J gene: TRBJ2-2
V gene: TRBV9

CDR3 protein: CASTPGQGIGNTEAFF
J gene: TRBJ1-1
V gene: TRBV5-5

CDR3 protein: CASSMGAVSYEQYF
J gene: TRBJ2-7
V gene: TRBV19

CDR3 protein: CASSVDAAGGTFQQYF
J gene: TRBJ2-7
V gene: TRBV9

CDR3 protein: CASISLLGGTYEQYF
J gene: TRBJ2-7
V gene: TRBV5-5

CDR3 protein: CASSEEGRGEAFF
J gene: TRBJ1-1
V gene: TRBV6-1

CDR3 protein: CASSGSGGANEQFF
J gene: TRBJ2-1
V gene: TRBV10-1

CDR3 protein: CASSPIGAYEQYF
J gene: TRBJ2-7
V gene: TRBV4-2

CDR3 protein: CASSLNVAQETQYF
J gene: TRBJ2-5
V gene: TRBV7-8

CDR3 protein: CASSWTANTEAFF
J gene: TRBJ1-1
V gene: TRBV11-2

CDR3 protein: CATNFQRGDNEQFF
J gene: TRBJ2-1
V gene: TRBV19

CDR3 protein: CAIGQGHEQYF
J gene: TRBJ2-7
V gene: TRBV3-1/TRBV3-2

CDR3 protein: CASSQAGGDQPQHF
J gene: TRBJ1-5
V gene: TRBV4-1

CDR3 protein: CASSLQGRYNEQFF
J gene: TRBJ2-1
V gene: TRBV5-1

CDR3 protein: CASRIQGSKNIQYF
J gene: TRBJ2-4
V gene: TRBV6-7

CDR3 protein: CASSLGQDLSALHF
J gene: TRBJ1-6
V gene: TRBV5-6

CDR3 protein: CASSAPSSYEQYF
J gene: TRBJ2-7
V gene: TRBV6-1

CDR3 protein: CASFGRGGADTQYF
J gene: TRBJ2-3
V gene: TRBV5-1

CDR3 protein: CATSDSRTGSTGELFF
J gene: TRBJ2-2
V gene: TRBV24-1

CDR3 protein: CASSYQLGQHTIYF
J gene: TRBJ1-3
V gene: TRBV3-1/TRBV3-2

CDR3 protein: CASSQARTSGGANEQFF
J gene: TRBJ2-1
V gene: TRBV4-2

CDR3 protein: CASSEAQDSYEQYF
J gene: TRBJ2-7
V gene: TRBV2

CDR3 protein: CASSPRTGPQGTQYF
J gene: TRBJ2-5
V gene: TRBV7-2

CDR3 protein: CASSAKWARPTYEQYF
J gene: TRBJ2-7
V gene: TRBV3-1/TRBV3-2

CDR3 protein: CASSFGGADTEAFF
J gene: TRBJ1-1
V gene: TRBV5-1

CDR3 protein: CASSLIIGTVVGYEQYF
J gene: TRBJ2-7
V gene: TRBV5-4

CDR3 protein: CASRLETGVAGELFF
J gene: TRBJ2-2
V gene: TRBV6-5

CDR3 protein: CASSPPGTGGRTDTQYF
J gene: TRBJ2-3
V gene: TRBV18

CDR3 protein: CSAWTRETQYF
J gene: TRBJ2-5
V gene: TRBV20-1

CDR3 protein: CASSQALAGATDTQYF
J gene: TRBJ2-3
V gene: TRBV4-1

CDR3 protein: CASSLRFSPGGNSPLHF
J gene: TRBJ1-6
V gene: TRBV7-9

CDR3 protein: CASSLGGTSGGLEQYF
J gene: TRBJ2-7
V gene: TRBV7-2

CDR3 protein: CASSQDRRTSTDTQYF
J gene: TRBJ2-3
V gene: TRBV3-1/TRBV3-2

CDR3 protein: CASSIGGGSSYNEQFF
J gene: TRBJ2-1
V gene: TRBV19

CDR3 protein: CASSYPGLAGGPGDNEQFF
J gene: TRBJ2-1
V gene: TRBV19

CDR3 protein: CASSLDIPQYF
J gene: TRBJ2-3
V gene: TRBV2

CDR3 protein: CASSLRRGNTIYF
J gene: TRBJ1-3
V gene: TRBV3-1/TRBV3-2

CDR3 protein: CASSRRGSTDTQYF
J gene: TRBJ2-3
V gene: TRBV9